Below are 8 T cell receptor beta chains sequenced from a single sample in a study of blood T cell repertoires in COVID-19. Generated by immunoSEQ multiplex PCR, the TCRdb table keeps only in-frame clones and is missing some. The data hold 130,000 or so clones, with about four fifths observed a single time. The sample was peripheral blood. The source of these receptors is a man older than 75 with active or convalescent COVID-19.

The chain couples TRBV7-2 to TRBJ2-2, with D tentatively TRBD2 (5 bases). V gave up 2 bases and J gave up 2 bases, with 9 bases separating them. From germline, CDR1 is SGHTA and CDR2 FQGNSA. The CDR3 extends over 15 amino acids. Written as DNA, the CDR3 is TGTGCCAGCAGCTTAAATAGCGACAACACCGGGGAGCTGTTTTTT. Amino acid sequence: CASSLNSDNTGELFF.

The chain links TRBV7-2 to TRBJ2-5; 8 bases map to TRBD2. CDR3 size: 15 residues. Losses at the gene ends were 1 base for V and 5 bases for J; bases not matched to a gene: 6. Germline V gene data show CDR1 as SGHTA and CDR2 as FQGNSA. Here the CDR3 DNA reads TGTGCCAGCAGCTTAGGACGGGGGGGCCCGGAGACCCAGTACTTC. This sequence encodes CASSLGRGGPETQYF.

The chain has TRBV18 and TRBJ2-3, with 8 bases fitting TRBD2. CDR1 is KGHSH and CDR2 is LQKENI in the germline V gene. V lost 6 bases, J lost 2 bases, and 16 bases stayed unmatched. There are 18 residues in the CDR3. Here the CDR3 reads CASSRGGHSGVNTDTQYF. The CDR3 DNA sequence: TGTGCCAGCTCCCGAGGCGGGCATAGCGGGGTTAACACAGATACGCAGTATTTT.

This chain links TRBV28 with TRBJ1-3; D perhaps matches TRBD1 (5 bases). This CDR3 spans 16 amino acids. Trimming shortened V by 2 bases and J by 4 bases, and 15 bases separated the two germline ends. Germline V lookup: CDR1 MDHEN, CDR2 SYDVKM. The CDR3 protein is CASSLGPATAGNTIYF. DNA of the CDR3: TGTGCCAGCAGTTTAGGTCCGGCGACAGCAGGAAACACCATATATTTT.

The chain carries TRBV5-1 and TRBJ2-7, with D hard to call. Germline V gives CDR1 SGHRS, CDR2 YFSETQ. The CDR3 covers 13 residues. Trimming took 0 bases from V and 3 from J, leaving 7 bases between them. As DNA, the CDR3 is TGCGCCAGCAGCTTGGAGTCGGGCTACGAGCAGTACTTC. Its translation is CASSLESGYEQYF.

V and J are TRBV19 and TRBJ1-6; weak D call: TRBD1 (6 bases). The length of the CDR3 is 15 residues. Germline V gene sequence: CDR1 LNHDA, CDR2 SQIVND (reference sequence). Trimming removed 6 bases at V and 8 bases at J, with 17 bases between. The CDR3 reads CASRVAGALHSPLHF. Here the CDR3 DNA reads TGTGCCAGTAGGGTTGCGGGGGCGCTTCATTCACCCCTCCACTTT.

This chain uses TRBV7-9 with TRBJ1-3; D gene unclear. The CDR3 totals 16 residues. Per germline, CDR1 SEHNR and CDR2 FQNEAQ (reference sequence). The V gene lost 5 bases and the J gene lost 1 base, with 15 bases spanning the gap. CDR3 coding DNA: TGTGCCAGCAGCCCCGGTGGTCCTCTGTCTGGAAACACCATATATTTT. It is translated as CASSPGGPLSGNTIYF.

This clone is a singleton in its sample. J is TRBJ1-1 and V is TRBV6-2 or TRBV6-3; D might be TRBD1 (5 bases). The CDR3 is 11 amino acids. Trimming pared 6 bases from V and 10 bases from J, leaving 12 bases between. The V gene's germline CDR1 is MNHEY and CDR2 SVGEGT. In DNA form, the CDR3 reads TGTGCCAGCAGCTCCACAGGTGGAGCTTTCTTT. Translation: CASSSTGGAFF.